This TCR beta chain is drawn from a study of cytomegalovirus exposure and HLA in healthy donors (dated by TCRdb to the late 2010s). Looking at the study overall: An earlier analysis of some 500 of the donors reported approximately 300 Gb of sequence data and around 120 million unique TCR beta sequences from roughly 180 million T cells. The study used immunosequencing to profile the T cell repertoires of under 700 subjects and linked those repertoires to cytomegalovirus serostatus. Alongside the repertoire data, information on donor age, sex, ethnicity and CMV serostatus was compiled. High-throughput TCR immunosequencing, statistical association of individual TCRs with disease status, and machine learning were combined to predict cytomegalovirus infection status. All discovery cohort repertoires had been generated on a single sequencing platform. Approximately 330 gigabases of sequencing data and 70 million to 95 million unique TCR sequences made up an early release that covered roughly 670 HLA-typed donors. An earlier analysis of around 640 of the donors used high-throughput TCR beta sequencing to judge whether each TCR beta V gene segment behaved as functional or pseudogenic. Of the 350 to 400 genotyped donors, over 70% fell in the genetic ancestry cluster associated with self-reported Caucasian donors. Five DR-DQ haplotypes were handled as single units for association and clustering, since linkage in the cohort was strong. Among 398 genotyped donors of the cohort, an average of roughly 240,000 unique TCR beta nucleotide sequences were sequenced per donor, approximately 20% of them non-productive. Both class I and class II loci were covered by HLA typing, at four-digit resolution. The study aimed to test whether cataloging public T cell receptors could reveal signatures of past pathogen exposure. A separate validation cohort of some 130 different subjects was used in addition to the roughly 670-subject first cohort. Rather than using new phenotypic data, the later analysis identified candidate immune exposures from TCR beta sequences and from how often those sequences occurred across donors. In a later genetic analysis, genome-wide SNP genotypes for about 55% of the roughly 670 donors were used, and that subset was treated as a discovery cohort. The number of typed donors differed by locus: about 629-640 for A, B, C, DRB1 and DQB1; 522 for DQA1; 606 for DPA1; and 400 to 480 for DPB1. To study patterns of TCR occurrence, a later analysis re-analyzed previously published TCR beta repertoires from under 750 donors and added high-resolution HLA genotyping.

In total, 630 or so healthy bone marrow donors made up the cohort. At the time of sampling, all cohort members were nominally healthy, though unrecorded immune exposures were likely present. The donor tested CMV seropositive and was one of the 289 seropositive cohort members. Each donor provided a peripheral blood sample, and peripheral blood mononuclear cells were used for TCR beta sequencing. Genomic DNA extraction from the blood cell samples was performed with the Qiagen DNeasy Blood Extraction Kit. Study-level results and caveats: According to a later analysis, parvovirus B19, influenza, CMV and Epstein-Barr virus appeared linked to several top co-occurrence clusters. Presence/absence analyses assumed roughly uniform sequencing depth across donors, an assumption that may not hold. Correlated functional status among segregating V segments might reflect linkage disequilibrium, but an unknown experimental factor could not be ruled out. The authors suggested that the approach could potentially be extended to other disease states and immunological phenotypes. Only TCR beta chains were sequenced in this cohort, and the absence of alpha or paired-chain data limited detectable features. Some 16 rarely observed V segments, including chromosome 9 orphons, were excluded from the earlier analysis of approximately 600 of the donors because counts were too low. Cytomegalovirus status was reported to be diagnosed by the classifier with high specificity and sensitivity in both the original and validation cohorts. A few of the identified cytomegalovirus-associated TCR beta chains were confirmed in vitro to be specific for cytomegalovirus antigens. In an earlier analysis of about 600 of the donors, most TCR beta V segments appeared in productive rearrangements about 87% or about 30% of the time, broadly matching IMGT annotations. A group of highly shared sequence variants was considered likely to be a technical artifact of the sequencing pipeline. A total of 150 to 200 TCR beta chains were listed by the study as associated with cytomegalovirus. At a false discovery rate of 0.05, a later analysis linked 16,951 TCR beta sequences to specific HLA alleles. A further reported finding was that TCR beta sequences accurately predicted the HLA-A and HLA-B alleles for most subjects in the first cohort. According to a later genetic analysis, donors in an Asian-associated ancestry cluster had fewer N-insertions in productive TCRs than the approximately 700-donor mean. Most TCR sequences were seen in very few donors, while some public TCRs were found in many individuals. Some IMGT-functional V segments, including TRBV6-2 and TRBV6-3, could not be distinguished by the 87-base-pair reads and were therefore excluded. HLA typing was unavailable for some donors at each locus, so association tests used only the typed subset. V-gene and J-gene trimming of TCR beta chains was associated with a missense DCLRE1C variant in a later genetic analysis, and the association was replicated in an independent cohort. In a later analysis, most CMV-associated TCR beta chains were found to appear HLA-restricted, with HLA associations seemingly driven largely by CMV exposure. For the cohort, immune exposure information was limited to CMV serostatus. Strong co-occurrence of HLA alleles, especially DR and DQ, made assigning TCR associations to individual alleles difficult. In a later analysis, the rate of TCR association differed among HLA loci, with DRB1 alleles having the most associated TCRs and HLA-C alleles having the fewest. A later analysis found that HLA-associated TCR beta chains were more clonally expanded and had lower generation probabilities than equally common non-associated chains.

The cysteine opens and the phenylalanine closes a CDR3 of 16 amino acids. The read is trimmed to its CDR3 DNA, 48 bases read in frame from base 1. The germline V end is reduced by 0 bases and the J end by 4 bases; junction bases left unmatched: 7. CDR1 and CDR2 (SGHKS, YYEKEE) derive from the germline V gene (reference sequence). Library generation was performed with the immunoSEQ multiplex PCR assay. A mixture of 60 forward primers for TCR Vbeta segments and 13 reverse primers for TCR Jbeta segments was used in the multiplex PCR. Amplification of the CDR3 region of rearranged TCR beta genes was performed with a multiplex PCR assay on genomic DNA. Amplified TCR beta libraries were sequenced as 87-base-pair reads on the Illumina HiSeq System. Processing in the source paper ran as follows. Across the 700 or so repertoires, a later analysis counted tens of millions of unique TCR beta chains, around 10 million of which were shared by at least two donors. A nearest-neighbor algorithm error-corrected the raw reads and collapsed the reads into unique sequences, merging closely related sequences to remove PCR and sequencing errors. V, D and J gene segments were assigned by aligning CDR3 sequences to IMGT reference sequences. For a sequence to be retained, a match of at least six nucleotides to both a V gene segment and a J gene segment was required. A rearrangement counted as productive if the CDR3 had no stop codons and remained in frame with V and J, and every other rearrangement counted as non-productive. CDR3 was defined by IMGT convention, running from the second conserved V-encoded cysteine to the conserved J-encoded phenylalanine. The earlier analysis of roughly 590 of the donors excluded any sequence lacking an unambiguous match to a single V gene segment. An earlier analysis of roughly 590 of the donors called V segments functional above 56.7% productive rearrangements and segregating when the between-donor standard deviation exceeded 5%. A statistical classification framework was developed to diagnose cytomegalovirus status using the catalog of TCR beta chain sequences. In a later analysis, V and J genes were assigned by comparing TCR nucleotide sequences against IMGT/GENE-DB human TR gene sequences. Using the TCRdist pipeline, a later analysis assigned CDR3 sequences along with most-parsimonious VDJ recombination scenarios. In a later analysis, every TCR beta chain was defined by the combination of its CDR3 amino acid sequence and its V-gene family, and reads without a unique V-gene family were dropped. To address suspected cross-contamination and a sequencing artifact, a later analysis removed 550 to 750 highly shared, low-generation-probability nucleotide sequences. For each public chain, a later analysis derived a clonal expansion index from normalized ranks of inferred template counts within each repertoire. In a later analysis, generation probabilities were computed using a VDJ recombination model fitted to out-of-frame rearrangements, and the results were checked against IGoR. A later analysis scored TCR-TCR, TCR-HLA and TCR-CMV co-occurrence with hypergeometric tests, applying a repertoire-size bias correction to TCR pairs. To estimate false discovery rates, a later analysis permuted the HLA or CMV assignments 20 times. In a later analysis, co-occurring TCRs were grouped using DBSCAN, with TCRdist sequence similarity added in when clustering inside HLA-allele-positive subsets. For co-occurrence clustering, repertoires with fewer than 30,000 or more than 120,000 public chains were excluded, along with 4 to 6 repertoires with anomalous nucleotide sharing. This is the immuneACCESS table as TCRdb keeps it, with only in-frame sequences that have V and J called. A part of the clones is gone; compared with another copy, unresolved V genes explain less than half, and the rest is unexplained. V and J calls and clone size follow that table, whereas D and trimming were derived from the DNA. This sample gives approximately 140,000 clones in total; less than 85% of them show up just once. The ten largest clonotypes hold around 6.8% of the sample.

In regard to this clone: Its binding antigen is unknown. Base qualities are not provided; no much larger clone lies one nucleotide away.

The V and J genes are TRBV5-5 and TRBJ2-1; the central 7 bases match TRBD1. The receptor was derived from a man in his forties or fifties in good health and CMV-seropositive. The sequencing input was PBMCs. CDR3 reads: CASSLAPGTAYNEQFF. The sequenced DNA is TGTGCCAGCAGCTTGGCACCCGGGACAGCTTACAATGAGCAGTTCTTC.